Listed here are 18 T cell receptor beta chains from one sample, sequenced in a study of T cells after posttransplantation cyclophosphamide. Only in-frame clones appear in the TCRdb table, and some are missing; sequencing was by immunoSEQ multiplex PCR. Altogether tens of thousands of clones are present, over 95% being singletons, with the ten largest covering roughly 0.15%. Cells defined as naive were viable CD3+CD4+ or CD3+CD8+ and CCR7+CD45RA+CD45RO-CD95-CD27+CD28+. The sample taken for sequencing was naive CD4+ T cells sorted from PBMCs. The receptors derive from a man in his forties in good health, CMV-negative, and a related stem cell transplant donor.

This chain links TRBV7-2 with TRBJ1-1; D is unclear. CDR1 and CDR2 from the germline V gene are SGHTA and FQGNSA. The CDR3 covers 15 residues. Trimming stripped 5 bases from V and 4 bases from J, with 17 bases between. CDR3 coding DNA: TGTGCCAGCAGCCGGAACAGCCAAGGAGGCACTGAAGCTTTCTTT. Amino acid sequence: CASSRNSQGGTEAFF.

The chain recombines TRBV5-1 with TRBJ1-1; D is possibly TRBD1 (6 bases). V was shortened by 0 bases and J by 5 bases, with 20 bases between the two germline ends. Germline lookup yields CDR1 SGHRS and CDR2 YFSETQ. This CDR3 is 17 amino acids long. In DNA form, the CDR3 reads TGCGCCAGCAGCTTGGCGGGTTATGGGCGAACAGGGACTGAAGCTTTCTTT. Its translation is CASSLAGYGRTGTEAFF.

The CDR3 loop reads CASSTTGGAENTIYF. CDR3 nucleotide sequence: TGTGCCAGCAGTACGACAGGGGGCGCAGAAAACACCATATATTTT. This chain connects TRBV28 to TRBJ1-3, with 10 bases fitting TRBD1. This CDR3 has 15 amino acids. J gave up 6 bases and V 5 bases, and 7 bases lay outside the gene matches. Germline assignment: CDR1 MDHEN and CDR2 SYDVKM.

This chain connects TRBV27 to TRBJ2-1; 7 bases are a match to TRBD1. Trimming took 5 bases from V and 5 from J; bases not matched to a gene: 6. The CDR3 totals 14 residues. Germline loops: CDR1 MNHEY, CDR2 SMNVEV (reference sequence). The CDR3 DNA is TGTGCCAGCAGTCCCTGGGACAGAAACAATGAGCAGTTCTTC. It yields the protein CASSPWDRNNEQFF.

The chain employs TRBV4-1 and TRBJ2-7, with 11 bases lining up with TRBD1. In germline, CDR1 is MGHRA, CDR2 YSYEKL. With V trimmed by 4 bases and J by 6 bases, 11 bases remained unmatched. The CDR3 contains 16 residues. The CDR3 DNA reads TGCGCCAGCAGCCCTTGGGGGGGACAGGGGGGTGGCGAGCAGTACTTC. It is translated as CASSPWGGQGGGEQYF.

The V and J genes are TRBV13 and TRBJ1-1, with 10 positions matching TRBD1. The J segment lost 4 bases and the V segment lost 5 bases, leaving 19 bases of the junction unmatched. This CDR3 comprises 19 residues. CDR1 and CDR2 (germline): PRHDT, FYEKMQ (reference sequence). The CDR3 bases are TGTGCCAGCAGCCCTGGGTCAGGGGACAGGGGAATCAGCGGCACTGAAGCTTTCTTT. Protein: CASSPGSGDRGISGTEAFF.

J is TRBJ2-2 and V is TRBV7-6; the D gene is possibly TRBD1 (5 bases). The V and J ends lost 6 bases and 4 bases respectively, with 21 bases between them. Germline V gene sequence: CDR1 SGHVS, CDR2 FNYEAQ. The CDR3 loop spans 17 amino acids. The CDR3 loop is CASRIIGHQWSTGELFF. CDR3 bases: TGTGCCAGCAGAATAATCGGACACCAGTGGAGCACCGGGGAGCTGTTTTTT.

The chain links TRBV20-1 to TRBJ1-1; D possibly corresponds to TRBD1 (6 bases). V was trimmed by 5 bases and J by 6 bases, leaving 7 bases between them. The CDR3 loop spans 10 amino acids. In germline, CDR1 is DFQATT, CDR2 SNEGSKA (reference sequence). The CDR3 coding sequence is TGCAGTGCTCGGACAGCTGAAGCTTTCTTT. Its translation: CSARTAEAFF.

V gene TRBV28 combines with J gene TRBJ2-1, with 7 bases fitting TRBD1. In germline, CDR1 is MDHEN, CDR2 SYDVKM. V trimming: 4 bases; J trimming: 5 bases; junction bases outside the gene matches: 5. The CDR3 extends over 14 amino acids. In nucleotides, the CDR3 is TGTGCCAGCAGTTCTGGACAGGCGGACAATGAGCAGTTCTTC. It yields the protein CASSSGQADNEQFF.

J is TRBJ2-1 and V is TRBV11-3; the D is unclear. V was cut by 5 bases and J by 0 bases, with 11 bases left in between. This CDR3 has 15 amino acids. Germline-derived CDR1 and CDR2 are SGHNT and YENEEA. This chain's CDR3 is CASSLRLSSYNEQFF. In DNA, the CDR3 is TGTGCCAGCAGCCTCAGACTGAGCTCCTACAATGAGCAGTTCTTC.

This sequence joins TRBV19 and TRBJ2-1; 11 nucleotides align to TRBD2. Per germline, CDR1 LNHDA and CDR2 SQIVND (reference sequence). The CDR3 has 14 residues. V shed 9 bases and J 4 bases; nucleotides not matched to a gene: 5. The CDR3 DNA reads TGTGCCAGCCTCGGGACTAGCGGTTACAATGAGCAGTTCTTC. It codes for CASLGTSGYNEQFF.

DNA of the CDR3: TGTGCCAGCAGCTTGGGAGGGGGTGTAGGGAGCACTGAAGCTTTCTTT. Translating gives CASSLGGGVGSTEAFF. The chain uses TRBV5-4 and TRBJ1-1; a weak D match, TRBD1 (6 bases). Germline V CDR1 and CDR2: SGHNT, YYREEE (reference sequence). Deletions cut 0 bases from V and 4 bases from J, with 16 bases between. The CDR3 extends over 16 amino acids.

The chain is built from TRBV29-1 and TRBJ2-1; TRBD2 matches 13 bases. The CDR3 has 17 amino acids. Germline CDR1 and CDR2: SQVTM and ANQGSEA. V dropped 2 bases and J dropped 4; count of bases not matched to a gene: 8. CDR3 coding DNA: TGCAGCGTTGAAAAAGAGTTGACTAGCGGGAGGTACAATGAGCAGTTCTTC. Its translation is CSVEKELTSGRYNEQFF.

On this clone: The sample holds other DNA sequences that translate to the same CDR3. This chain uses TRBV6-5 with TRBJ1-1; TRBD1 matches at 9 bases. The CDR3 loop spans 13 amino acids. Germline CDR1 and CDR2: MNHEY and SVGAGI. V trimming: 7 bases; J trimming: 7 bases; junction bases outside the gene matches: 7. The CDR3 sequence: CASIAPGQGEAFF. In DNA, the CDR3 is TGTGCCAGCATCGCTCCGGGACAGGGTGAAGCTTTCTTT.

The chain joins TRBV5-1 to TRBJ1-1; TRBD1 matches at 8 bases. In germline, CDR1 is SGHRS, CDR2 YFSETQ. This CDR3 comprises 15 residues. V was pared by 4 bases and J by 7 bases, with 12 bases of the junction left unmatched. The CDR3 region has the DNA TGCGCCAGCAGCACCTTTCAACCAGGGGGCCTTGAAGCTTTCTTT. It yields the protein CASSTFQPGGLEAFF.

The rearrangement links TRBV20-1 to TRBJ1-1; D uncertain. Looked up from germline, CDR1 is DFQATT and CDR2 is SNEGSKA (reference sequence). The length of the CDR3 is 11 residues. Between the trimmed V and J ends, which lost 6 bases and 1 base, there was a span of 6 bases. CDR3 in amino acids: CSAVENTEAFF. CDR3 nucleotide sequence: TGCAGTGCAGTAGAGAACACTGAAGCTTTCTTT.

The chain uses TRBV19 and TRBJ1-5, with D perhaps TRBD1 (6 bases). The CDR3 has 16 residues. Trimming pared 7 bases from V and 3 bases from J, leaving 19 bases between. Germline V gives CDR1 LNHDA, CDR2 SQIVND (reference sequence). The chain's CDR3 is CASTTLGGTPNQPQHF. CDR3 coding DNA: TGTGCCAGTACTACTCTCGGGGGGACACCCAATCAGCCCCAGCATTTT.

J is TRBJ2-5 and V is TRBV29-1; D remains unclear. Germline V lookup: CDR1 SQVTM, CDR2 ANQGSEA. The CDR3 runs 14 residues. V lost 6 bases, J lost 5 bases, and 19 bases lay in between. The CDR3 protein is CSVSRSGSSETQYF. In DNA, the CDR3 is TGCAGCGTGAGTCGGTCCGGGTCATCGGAGACCCAGTACTTC.